The next 25 T cell receptor beta chains were all read from a single sample in a study of T cell responses to AZD1222 COVID-19 vaccine. Clones were read by immunoSEQ multiplex PCR, and TCRdb kept only the in-frame ones, dropping some. This table has around 29,000 clones, roughly 92% appearing once. The material was peripheral blood, obtained on day 0 of AZD1222 vaccination. The receptors come from an adult in good health.

The chain uses TRBV30 and TRBJ1-6, with TRBD1 matching over 7 bases. Trimming cost V 5 bases and J 7 bases; bases outside gene matches: 2. The germline V gene has CDR1 GTSNPN and CDR2 SVGIG (reference sequence). The CDR3 has 12 residues. As DNA, the CDR3 is TGTGCCTGGGACAGGGCCAATTCACCCCTCCACTTT. This encodes CAWDRANSPLHF.

V and J are TRBV24-1 and TRBJ1-2; 9 bases agree with TRBD1. This CDR3 region has 14 residues. With 5 bases clipped from V and 6 bases from J, the junction kept 6 bases outside the gene matches. Looked up from germline, CDR1 is KGHDR and CDR2 is SFDVKD. The CDR3 nucleotides are TGTGCCACCAGTGGGAAAGGGACAGGGCATGGCTACACCTTC. Amino acids: CATSGKGTGHGYTF.

About this clone: Its ends do not fully match the called genes, so a read error is possible. This chain joins TRBV4-1 and TRBJ1-3; a weak D match, TRBD1 (5 bases). Germline-derived CDR1 and CDR2 are MGHRA and YSYEKL. The CDR3 runs 18 residues. CDR3 loop: CASSQGPPGGSSGNIIYF. The DNA for the CDR3 is TGCGCCAGCAGCCAAGGCCCACCCGGGGGGAGCTCTGGAAACATCATATATTTT.

V gene TRBV10-3 combines with J gene TRBJ2-3; D gene ambiguous. The CDR3 has 15 amino acids. Trimming removed 10 bases at V and 0 bases at J, with 17 bases between. Per the germline V gene, CDR1 is ENHRY and CDR2 is SYGVKD. The CDR3 DNA sequence: TGTGCCACCTCCTCGGGCGGCTCAAGCACAGATACGCAGTATTTT. Translation gives CATSSGGSSTDTQYF.

This clone was detected once. This sequence joins TRBV6-2 or TRBV6-3 and TRBJ2-3; 7 bases are a match to TRBD2. Germline values: CDR1 MNHEY, CDR2 SVGEGT. The trim removed 4 bases at V and 2 bases at J, leaving 6 bases unmatched. The CDR3 sequence is 15 residues long. This CDR3 is CASSSGAGYTDTQYF. The CDR3 nucleotides are TGTGCCAGCAGTTCAGGAGCGGGGTACACAGATACGCAGTATTTT.

The sample holds one count of this clone. The rearrangement uses TRBV29-1 and TRBJ2-1, with D possibly being TRBD1 (6 bases). CDR3 size: 13 residues. CDR1 and CDR2 from the germline V gene are SQVTM and ANQGSEA. V was pared by 4 bases and J by 0 bases, with 7 bases between. The CDR3, as DNA: TGCAGCGTTGCAGGGGCCTCCTACAATGAGCAGTTCTTC. It yields the protein CSVAGASYNEQFF.

This chain links TRBV10-1 with TRBJ2-5; tentatively, D is TRBD1 or TRBD2 (5 bases each). The V end was cut by 4 bases, the J end by 1 base, with 10 bases between. CDR3 size: 14 residues. The germline V gene has CDR1 WNHNN and CDR2 SYGVQD (reference sequence). CDR3 region: CASSGGASQETQYF. CDR3 nucleotides: TGCGCCAGCAGTGGAGGGGCCAGCCAAGAGACCCAGTACTTC.

V and J are TRBV28 and TRBJ1-1; no clear D. V was cut by 2 bases and J by 3 bases, with 7 bases left in between. The CDR3 runs to 13 residues. CDR1 is MDHEN, CDR2 SYDVKM, per germline. The CDR3 region is CASSLRVDTEAFF. CDR3 bases: TGTGCCAGCAGTTTAAGAGTGGACACTGAAGCTTTCTTT.

The rearrangement joins TRBV13 to TRBJ2-6; a possible D gene is TRBD1 (5 bases). Per the germline V gene, CDR1 is PRHDT and CDR2 is FYEKMQ (reference sequence). The length of the CDR3 is 15 residues. V was trimmed by 5 bases and J by 2 bases, leaving 10 bases between them. The CDR3 here is CASSTSGPGANVLTF. CDR3 DNA: TGTGCCAGCAGCACATCAGGGCCTGGGGCCAACGTCCTGACTTTC.

The chain joins TRBV4-1 to TRBJ2-7; TRBD2 might be the D (6 bases). The CDR3 sequence is 18 residues long. CDR1 is MGHRA, CDR2 YSYEKL, per germline. With 3 bases removed from V and 0 bases from J, the gap between germline ends came to 21 bases. CDR3 bases: TGCGCCAGCAGCCAGGCCGGGGAGTTTACCGGGAGCTCCTACGAGCAGTACTTC. It encodes CASSQAGEFTGSSYEQYF.

J is TRBJ1-2 and V is TRBV28; D call uncertain. CDR1 MDHEN and CDR2 SYDVKM come from the germline V gene. V shed 6 bases and J shed 1 base, with 9 bases lying between them. This CDR3 is built from 13 residues. CDR3 sequence: CASSPGFNYGYTF. Written as DNA, the CDR3 is TGTGCCAGCAGCCCCGGGTTTAACTATGGCTACACCTTC.

V usage is TRBV28 and J usage is TRBJ2-7, with 10 bases identical to TRBD2. CDR3 size: 16 residues. Germline lookup yields CDR1 MDHEN and CDR2 SYDVKM. The J segment lost 2 bases and the V segment lost 2 bases, leaving 6 bases of the junction unmatched. The CDR3 coding sequence is TGTGCCAGCAGTTTACTGACTAGCGGGCCCGCCTACGAGCAGTACTTC. As protein: CASSLLTSGPAYEQYF.

The V and J genes are TRBV5-1 and TRBJ2-1; D is undetermined. In germline, CDR1 is SGHRS, CDR2 YFSETQ. Trimming pared 1 base from V and 7 bases from J, leaving 6 bases between. The CDR3 length is 12 residues. The CDR3: CASSLSRNEQFF. In DNA form, the CDR3 reads TGCGCCAGCAGCTTGTCAAGAAATGAGCAGTTCTTC.

V usage is TRBV7-9 and J usage is TRBJ2-5; 13 bases fit TRBD2. V gave up 4 bases and J gave up 2 bases; unmatched junction bases: 7. This CDR3 contains 17 residues. Germline CDR1 SEHNR, CDR2 FQNEAQ (reference sequence). CDR3 amino acids: CASSSIWTSGSQETQYF. CDR3 nucleotide sequence: TGTGCCAGCAGCTCTATCTGGACTAGCGGGAGTCAAGAGACCCAGTACTTC.

The rearrangement joins TRBV7-9 to TRBJ1-2; TRBD1 might be the D (5 bases). CDR1 SEHNR and CDR2 FQNEAQ come from the germline V gene (reference sequence). The CDR3 extends over 13 amino acids. Trimming removed 4 bases from V and 8 bases from J, with 14 bases in between. The CDR3 DNA sequence: TGTGCCAGCAGCTCATCCGGGGCCGAGGGCTACACCTTC. Translating it yields CASSSSGAEGYTF.

The rearrangement joins TRBV5-1 to TRBJ2-1, with 9 bases matching TRBD1. The CDR3 has 16 amino acids. Germline-derived CDR1 and CDR2 are SGHRS and YFSETQ. Losses at the gene ends were 0 bases for V and 8 bases for J; bases not matched to a gene: 9. The CDR3 region is CASSLAPGQGKDEQFF. CDR3 coding DNA: TGCGCCAGCAGCTTGGCCCCGGGACAGGGTAAGGATGAGCAGTTCTTC.

This clone was found a few times. V is TRBV30 and J is TRBJ1-4; D perhaps matches TRBD1 (6 bases). Germline V gives CDR1 GTSNPN, CDR2 SVGIG (reference sequence). V lost 0 bases, J lost 8 bases, and 16 bases lay in between. This CDR3 spans 15 amino acids. CDR3 sequence: CAWSVGGGSNEKLFF. The CDR3 nucleotides read TGTGCCTGGAGTGTAGGGGGAGGGTCAAACGAAAAACTGTTTTTT.

V gene TRBV15 combines with J gene TRBJ2-7; D possibly corresponds to TRBD1 (6 bases). The CDR3 contains 16 residues. Germline CDR1 and CDR2: LNHNV and YYDKDF (reference sequence). Deletions cut 0 bases from V and 3 bases from J, with 15 bases between. CDR3 amino acids: CATSRDPGQTDYEQYF. DNA of the CDR3: TGTGCCACCAGCAGAGACCCTGGACAGACTGACTACGAGCAGTACTTC. Complete variable domain (other parts from reference TRBV15 and TRBJ2-7): DAMVIQNPRYQVTQFGKPVTLSCSQTLNHNVMYWYQQKSSQAPKLLFHYYDKDFNNEADTPDNFQSRRPNTSFCFLDIRSPGLGDTAMYLCATSRDPGQTDYEQYFGPGTRLTVT.

V is TRBV18 and J is TRBJ1-1; no reliable D call. V was pared by 1 base and J by 3 bases, with 9 bases between. The germline V gene encodes CDR1 KGHSH and CDR2 LQKENI. CDR3 size: 14 residues. The CDR3 here is CASSPRGRDTEAFF. CDR3 in DNA: TGTGCCAGCTCACCACGGGGTCGGGACACTGAAGCTTTCTTT. The complete variable domain, with remaining parts taken from reference TRBV18 and TRBJ1-1, reads NAGVMQNPRHLVRRRGQEARLRCSPMKGHSHVYWYRQLPEEGLKFMVYLQKENIIDESGMPKERFSAEFPKEGPSILRIQQVVRGDSAAYFCASSPRGRDTEAFFGQGTRLTVV.

The chain carries TRBV4-1 and TRBJ1-5; D perhaps matches TRBD1 (6 bases). V was clipped by 1 base and J by 3 bases, with 13 bases between them. Germline values: CDR1 MGHRA, CDR2 YSYEKL. The CDR3 length is 16 residues. This CDR3 reads CASSQVGGGNNQPQHF. The CDR3 nucleotides read TGCGCCAGCAGCCAAGTAGGGGGAGGCAACAATCAGCCCCAGCATTTT.

The chain uses TRBV14 and TRBJ1-3; D call uncertain. Trimming pared 0 bases from V and 3 bases from J, leaving 12 bases between. Per germline, CDR1 SGHDN and CDR2 FVKESK. This CDR3 region has 16 residues. CDR3 nucleotides: TGTGCCAGCAGCCAAGAAGTGACAACGGGTGGAAACACCATATATTTT. Protein product: CASSQEVTTGGNTIYF.

The CDR3 DNA follows: TGTGCCTGGAGTCCGGCGGATACGCAGTATTTT. It codes for CAWSPADTQYF. The rearrangement uses TRBV30 and TRBJ2-3; D is ambiguous. Germline CDR1 GTSNPN, CDR2 SVGIG (reference sequence). The CDR3 is made up of 11 amino acids. V gave up 2 bases and J gave up 6 bases, with 6 bases separating them.

This clone occurred once. CDR3 DNA: TGTGCCAGCAGCCCCGGGACTAGCGCCGCAGATACGCAGTATTTT. It yields the protein CASSPGTSAADTQYF. V is TRBV5-8 and J is TRBJ2-3; 10 bases match TRBD2. CDR3 length: 15 amino acids. V trimming: 4 bases; J trimming: 4 bases; junction bases outside the gene matches: 6. Per the germline V gene, CDR1 is SGHTS and CDR2 is YDEGEE.

The chain couples TRBV27 to TRBJ1-2; the D is unclear. This CDR3 comprises 13 residues. Trimming pared 4 bases from V and 3 bases from J, leaving 9 bases between. Germline CDR1 reads MNHEY; CDR2 reads SMNVEV (reference sequence). The CDR3 is CASSYHSDYGYTF. The CDR3 coding sequence is TGTGCCAGCAGTTACCATTCCGACTATGGCTACACCTTC.

The gene calls are TRBV6-5 and TRBJ2-5; D ambiguous. This CDR3 has 13 amino acids. The germline V gene encodes CDR1 MNHEY and CDR2 SVGAGI. Trimming shortened V by 7 bases and J by 7 bases, and 16 bases separated the two germline ends. The CDR3 nucleotides read TGTGCCAGCACCTCGACGGCGATGGGGACCCAGTACTTC. Translation: CASTSTAMGTQYF.